The clone carrying this T cell receptor beta chain was seen once. Its specificity is unknown. Orbital computed tomography and thyroid ultrasound, together with serum TRAb and thyroxine and clinical symptoms, were used for diagnoses. This entry comes from a study of T cells in Graves' hyperthyroidism and ophthalmopathy. Study-wide findings and caveats: It was a median approximately 6.9 months before onset that the model predicted ophthalmopathy. The majority of expanded thyroid clonotypes above 0.001 also appeared in blood.

TCR beta CDR3 regions were amplified from RNA transcripts. When the TCR CDR3 underwent first-round RT-PCR, the HTBI primer set was used. TCRdb reanalysed the multiplex PCR reads using MiXCR and keeps one entry per CDR3 protein. This sample has approximately 590,000 distinct CDR3 sequences, with 35% to 55% found just once. The CDR3 spans 19 residues. Germline trimming cut 5 bases from V and 0 bases from J; bases unmatched to any gene: 12. Germline-derived CDR1 and CDR2 are LNHNV and YYDKDF (reference sequence). This TCR came from a woman aged 18-29 years with Graves' hyperthyroidism. The V and J genes are TRBV15 and TRBJ2-6; 8 bases are shared with TRBD1. Specimen: peripheral blood or thyroid tissue (not recorded which). CDR3 residues: CATSGGQGHPDSGANVLTF. The CDR3, as DNA: TGTGCCACCAGCGGCGGACAGGGCCACCCTGACTCTGGGGCCAACGTCCTGACTTTC. The full variable domain, rest sourced from reference TRBV15 and TRBJ2-6, is DAMVIQNPRYQVTQFGKPVTLSCSQTLNHNVMYWYQQKSSQAPKLLFHYYDKDFNNEADTPDNFQSRRPNTSFCFLDIRSPGLGDTAMYLCATSGGQGHPDSGANVLTFGAGSRLTVL.